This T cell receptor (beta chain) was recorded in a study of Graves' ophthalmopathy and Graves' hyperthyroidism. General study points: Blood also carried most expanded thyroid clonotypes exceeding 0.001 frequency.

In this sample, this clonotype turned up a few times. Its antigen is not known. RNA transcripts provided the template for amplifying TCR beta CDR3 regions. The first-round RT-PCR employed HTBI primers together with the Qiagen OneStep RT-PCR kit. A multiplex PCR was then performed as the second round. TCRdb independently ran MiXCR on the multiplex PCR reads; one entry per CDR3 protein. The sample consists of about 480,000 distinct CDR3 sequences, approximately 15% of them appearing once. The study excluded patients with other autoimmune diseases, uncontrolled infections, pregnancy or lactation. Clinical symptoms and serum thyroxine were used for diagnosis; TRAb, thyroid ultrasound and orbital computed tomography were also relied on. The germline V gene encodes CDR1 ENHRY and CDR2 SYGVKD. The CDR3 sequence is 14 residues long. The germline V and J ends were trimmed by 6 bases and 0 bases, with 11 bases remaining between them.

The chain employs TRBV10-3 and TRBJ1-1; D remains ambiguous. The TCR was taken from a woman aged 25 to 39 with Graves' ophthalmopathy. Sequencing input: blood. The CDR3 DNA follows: TGTGCCATCAGCGTAGTGGGATTGAACACTGAAGCTTTCTTT. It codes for CAISVVGLNTEAFF.